The 15 T cell receptor beta chains in this list originate from one sample, sequenced in a study of shared clonotypes between healthy human individuals. Measured with immunoSEQ multiplex PCR; TCRdb has only the in-frame clones, and not every one. The profile shows around 350,000 clones, about 73% of them singletons. Sequencing was carried out using memory CD4+ T cells sorted from blood. Subset meaning: CD45RA-negative fraction. The source is a man between 25 and 39 years old in good health.

This clone was counted at least ten times. The J gene is TRBJ1-3, the V gene TRBV7-2; no clear D gene. Trimming left V 2 bases short and J 0 bases short, with 5 bases between. Germline loops: CDR1 SGHTA, CDR2 FQGNSA. The CDR3 spans 14 residues. CDR3 coding DNA: TGTGCCAGCAGCTTACAGAACTCTGGAAACACCATATATTTT. Translated, it gives CASSLQNSGNTIYF.

The chain uses TRBV18 and TRBJ2-2; D is possibly TRBD2 (5 bases). CDR1 KGHSH and CDR2 LQKENI come from the germline V gene. Trimming removed 6 bases from V and 13 bases from J, with 21 bases in between. CDR3 length equals 14 residues. CDR3 sequence (DNA): TGTGCCAGCTCCCGGACTCATATGGAGGTGCGGCTGTTTTTT. This codes for CASSRTHMEVRLFF.

This clone was picked up one time. The rearrangement joins TRBV28 to TRBJ1-4; TRBD1 might be the D (6 bases). The CDR3 has 13 amino acids. V was shortened by 8 bases and J by 8 bases, with 15 bases between the two germline ends. Germline V gene data show CDR1 as MDHEN and CDR2 as SYDVKM. CDR3 sequence: CASYEGGQEKLFF. The CDR3 DNA follows: TGTGCCAGCTACGAGGGGGGTCAGGAAAAACTGTTTTTT. Filled out from reference TRBV28 and TRBJ1-4, the complete variable domain reads DVKVTQSSRYLVKRTGEKVFLECVQDMDHENMFWYRQDPGLGLRLIYFSYDVKMKEKGDIPEGYSVSREKKERFSLILESASTNQTSMYLCASYEGGQEKLFFGSGTQLSVL.

The J gene is TRBJ2-7, the V gene TRBV25-1; the D is unclear. V lost 7 bases and J 2 bases, leaving 15 bases between the germline ends. This CDR3 spans 14 amino acids. Germline CDR1 and CDR2: MGHDK and SYGVNS. The CDR3 reads CASNSEENPYEQYF. Here the CDR3 DNA reads TGTGCCAGCAATTCCGAGGAAAACCCCTACGAGCAGTACTTC.

V and J are TRBV5-8 and TRBJ2-3; 9 nucleotides align to TRBD1. J lost 4 bases, V lost 4 bases, and 4 bases had no gene match. Germline CDR1 SGHTS, CDR2 YDEGEE. This CDR3 has 14 residues. This CDR3 reads CASSTDRGADTQYF. The CDR3 DNA is TGTGCCAGCAGCACCGACAGGGGGGCAGATACGCAGTATTTT. The entire variable domain, with the rest obtained from reference TRBV5-8 and TRBJ2-3, is as follows: EAGVTQSPTHLIKTRGQQATLRCSPISGHTSVYWYQQALGLGLQFLLWYDEGEERNRGNFPPRFSGRQFPNYSSELNVNALELEDSALYLCASSTDRGADTQYFGPGTRLTVL.

The chain joins TRBV7-2 to TRBJ2-7, with TRBD2 matching over 8 bases. Germline CDR1 and CDR2: SGHTA and FQGNSA. This CDR3 has 13 residues. V lost 4 bases and J lost 5; bases outside the gene matches: 4. The CDR3 spells CASSWDGRDEQYF. The DNA of the CDR3 is TGTGCCAGCAGCTGGGACGGGAGGGACGAGCAGTACTTC.

The J gene is TRBJ2-5, the V gene TRBV5-1; no clear D. The CDR3 covers 13 residues. Looked up from germline, CDR1 is SGHRS and CDR2 is YFSETQ. Trimming pared 3 bases from V and 1 base from J, leaving 7 bases between. The CDR3 sequence: CASSSSSQETQYF. The CDR3 DNA follows: TGCGCCAGCAGCTCTTCGAGCCAAGAGACCCAGTACTTC.

The rearrangement links TRBV7-3 to TRBJ1-4; no clear D. The CDR3 loop spans 13 amino acids. V was cut by 2 bases and J by 7 bases, with 8 bases left in between. CDR1 is SGHTA and CDR2 is FQGTGA in the germline V gene. This CDR3 is CASSLGFGEKLFF. CDR3 in DNA: TGTGCCAGCAGCTTAGGCTTCGGTGAAAAACTGTTTTTT.

This clone was seen only a few times. The V and J genes are TRBV25-1 and TRBJ1-2; no reliable D call. The CDR3 consists of 15 residues. V was trimmed by 0 bases and J by 4 bases, leaving 12 bases between them. Germline V lookup: CDR1 MGHDK, CDR2 SYGVNS. In DNA, the CDR3 is TGTGCCAGCAGTGAATACAAGGGAGCGGCCTATGGCTACACCTTC. Translation gives CASSEYKGAAYGYTF.

The V gene is TRBV5-1, the J gene TRBJ2-7; D gene uncertain. CDR3 length equals 13 residues. From germline, CDR1 is SGHRS and CDR2 YFSETQ. The ends were cut back, 4 bases at V and 2 bases at J, with 10 bases in the middle. CDR3 nucleotides: TGCGCCAGCAGCCAGACTGAAACCTACGAGCAGTACTTC. Translated: CASSQTETYEQYF.

This chain connects TRBV19 to TRBJ2-7; TRBD1 is a possible D gene (6 bases). The ends were cut back, 0 bases at V and 1 base at J, with 13 bases in the middle. Per the germline V gene, CDR1 is LNHDA and CDR2 is SQIVND (reference sequence). This CDR3 spans 16 amino acids. CDR3 region: CASSIDAGTYSYEQYF. CDR3 nucleotide sequence: TGTGCCAGTAGTATAGACGCCGGGACATATTCCTACGAGCAGTACTTC.

The chain's CDR3 is CASSPGGARYQETQYF. The DNA for the CDR3 is TGTGCCAGCAGCCCAGGGGGGGCGAGGTACCAAGAGACCCAGTACTTC. This chain connects TRBV5-4 to TRBJ2-5; D is tentatively TRBD1 or TRBD2 (7 bases each). There are 16 residues in the CDR3. V shed 4 bases and J shed 0 bases, with 16 bases lying between them. The germline V gene has CDR1 SGHNT and CDR2 YYREEE (reference sequence).

The CDR3, as DNA: TGTGCCAGCAGCCCCTCAGGGTGGTACGAGCAGTACTTC. Translated, it gives CASSPSGWYEQYF. The gene calls are TRBV7-2 and TRBJ2-7, with D possibly TRBD1 on 5 matching bases. The germline V and J ends were trimmed by 5 bases and 4 bases, with 12 bases remaining between them. CDR3 length: 13 amino acids. Germline V lookup: CDR1 SGHTA, CDR2 FQGNSA.

V usage is TRBV7-9 and J usage is TRBJ2-2, with a tentative D call TRBD1 (6 bases). V lost 5 bases and J 0 bases, leaving 13 bases between the germline ends. The length of the CDR3 is 16 residues. Germline values: CDR1 SEHNR, CDR2 FQNEAQ (reference sequence). The CDR3 loop is CASSLLGQTNTGELFF. The DNA for the CDR3 is TGTGCCAGCAGCCTACTAGGACAGACGAACACCGGGGAGCTGTTTTTT.

The rearrangement uses TRBV7-3 and TRBJ1-1; D not certain. The germline V gene encodes CDR1 SGHTA and CDR2 FQGTGA. V gave up 5 bases and J gave up 0 bases, with 19 bases separating them. The CDR3 extends over 17 amino acids. CDR3 DNA: TGTGCCAGCAGCGAAAATCCAACTTACAGCATGAACACTGAAGCTTTCTTT. The encoded protein is CASSENPTYSMNTEAFF.